The clone carrying this T cell receptor beta chain has at least ten counts. Antigen unknown. The junction and the germline gene differ at one end; a read error may be behind it. Clinical symptoms, serum thyroxine and TRAb, thyroid ultrasound and orbital computed tomography were used for the diagnoses. CDR3 length equals 11 residues. The V gene's germline CDR1 is DFQATT and CDR2 SNEGSKA (reference sequence). This entry belongs to a study of T cells in Graves' hyperthyroidism and ophthalmopathy. Study-level information: At initial diagnosis, before any treatment had begun, peripheral blood was obtained. The study's findings and limits: Researchers found most expanded thyroid clonotypes above 0.001 in blood as well. A median 6.5 months before onset, the model predicted ophthalmopathy.

Template material for amplifying TCR beta CDR3 regions consisted of RNA transcripts. The HTBI set primed first-round TCR CDR3 RT-PCR. TCRdb re-called the multiplex PCR reads through MiXCR, storing one row per CDR3 protein. The data show hundreds of thousands of distinct CDR3 sequences, over 13% seen once. The rearrangement uses TRBV20-1 and TRBJ2-1; D remains unclear. This receptor was identified in a man over 45 with Graves' ophthalmopathy. Sequences were obtained from blood. CDR3 protein: CSAPSYNEQFF. The DNA for the CDR3 is TGCAGTGCTCCCTCCTATAATGAGCAGTTCTTC.